This T cell receptor (beta chain) was captured by sequencing in a study of human versus mouse CDR3 diversity and MHC coevolution. Germline values: CDR1 SGHAT, CDR2 FQNNGV. J gave up 4 bases and V 0 bases, and 5 bases lay outside the gene matches. CDR3 length equals 16 residues. Sequencing was performed with immunoSEQ multiplex PCR; in TCRdb, only in-frame clones are kept and a portion is missing. The sample holds tens of thousands of clones, over 90% seen once. This clone was observed a single time. Sequenced input: naive CD4+ T cells from blood. The subset here: CD45RO-negative CD62L-positive naive CD4 T cells. The source is a person in their 60s in good health. This chain connects TRBV11-2 to TRBJ2-1, with TRBD2 matching 8 bases. CDR3 in DNA: TGTGCCAGCAGCTTAGATCGACTAGCGAGGTACAATGAGCAGTTCTTC. It translates to CASSLDRLARYNEQFF.